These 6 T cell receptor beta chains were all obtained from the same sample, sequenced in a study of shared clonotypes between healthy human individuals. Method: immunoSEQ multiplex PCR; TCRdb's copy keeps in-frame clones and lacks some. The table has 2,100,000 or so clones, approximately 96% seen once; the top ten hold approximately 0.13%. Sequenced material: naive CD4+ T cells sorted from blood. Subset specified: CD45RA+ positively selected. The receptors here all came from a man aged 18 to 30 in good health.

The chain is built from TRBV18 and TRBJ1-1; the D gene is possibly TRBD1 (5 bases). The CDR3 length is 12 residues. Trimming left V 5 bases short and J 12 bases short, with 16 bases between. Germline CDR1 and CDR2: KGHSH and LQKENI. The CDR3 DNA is TGTGCCAGCTCAGACCCCCCAGGGTCATCTTTCTTT. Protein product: CASSDPPGSSFF.

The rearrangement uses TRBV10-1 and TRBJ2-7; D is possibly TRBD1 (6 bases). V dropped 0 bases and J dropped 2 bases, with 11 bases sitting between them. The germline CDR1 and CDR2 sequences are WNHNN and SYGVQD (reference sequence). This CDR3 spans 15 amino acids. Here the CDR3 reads CASSESSGAPYEQYF. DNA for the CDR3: TGCGCCAGCAGTGAGTCCTCAGGGGCCCCCTACGAGCAGTACTTC.

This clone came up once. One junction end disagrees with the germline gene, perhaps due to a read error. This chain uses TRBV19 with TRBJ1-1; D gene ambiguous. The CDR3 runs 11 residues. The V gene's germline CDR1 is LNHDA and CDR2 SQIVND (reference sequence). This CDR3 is CASRVNSEAFF. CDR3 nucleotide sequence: TGTGCCAGTAGGGTGAACTCTGAAGCTTTCTTT.

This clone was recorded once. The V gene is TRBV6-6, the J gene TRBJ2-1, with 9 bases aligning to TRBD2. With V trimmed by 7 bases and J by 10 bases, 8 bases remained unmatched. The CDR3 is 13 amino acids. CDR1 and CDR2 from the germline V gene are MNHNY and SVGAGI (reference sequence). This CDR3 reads CASTKRGEGEQFF. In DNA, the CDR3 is TGTGCCAGCACAAAGCGGGGGGAGGGGGAGCAGTTCTTC.

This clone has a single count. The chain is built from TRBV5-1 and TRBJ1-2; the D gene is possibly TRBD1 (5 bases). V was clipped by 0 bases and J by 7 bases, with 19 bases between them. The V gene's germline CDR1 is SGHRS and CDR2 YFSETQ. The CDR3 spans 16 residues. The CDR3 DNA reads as TGCGCCAGCAGCTTGGCCGGCTTCTACTCTGGGGGTGGCTACACCTTC. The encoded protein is CASSLAGFYSGGGYTF.

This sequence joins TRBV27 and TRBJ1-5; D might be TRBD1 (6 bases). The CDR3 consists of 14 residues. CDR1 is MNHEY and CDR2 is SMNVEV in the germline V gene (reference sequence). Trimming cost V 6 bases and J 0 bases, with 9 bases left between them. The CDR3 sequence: CASRGTNSNQPQHF. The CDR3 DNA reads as TGTGCCAGCAGAGGGACAAATAGCAATCAGCCCCAGCATTTT.